Reported below is one TCR beta chain. Its cognate antigen has yet to be identified. A much larger clone lies one base from this, so it may be a read error. The germline V gene specifies ENHRY as CDR1 and SYGVKD as CDR2. The V end loses 5 bases and the J end loses 3 bases, and a stretch of 14 bases separates them. Measured from the cysteine to the phenylalanine, the CDR3 is 14 residues long. The only DNA kept is the CDR3, 42 bases in frame from the first base. A patient counted as having stable Graves' hyperthyroidism if no progression to ophthalmopathy occurred over 18 months of follow-up. Hyperthyroidism patients were newly diagnosed, with disease duration under 2 months, and aged 18 to 65 years. Patients with uncontrolled infections, other autoimmune diseases, pregnancy or lactation were excluded. Diagnoses were based on clinical symptoms, serum thyroxine and TRAb, thyroid ultrasound and orbital computed tomography. Trizol reagent was used to extract total RNA, and RNA quality was then checked on an Agilent 2100 Bioanalyzer.

The data derive from a study of T cells in Graves' hyperthyroidism and ophthalmopathy (dated by TCRdb to 2018 to 2020). Turning to the overall study: To identify TCR V-J signatures that set the groups apart, the researchers used a discovery cohort of about a hundred patients, made up of some 41 with Graves' ophthalmopathy and 57 with stable Graves' hyperthyroidism. Whether ophthalmopathy could be predicted prospectively was tested in an independent validation cohort made up of 18 to 20 hyperthyroidism patients plus 17 patients who later progressed to ophthalmopathy. The 95 to 100 discovery patients were randomly split 7:3 into training and test sets. In about 6 Graves' hyperthyroidism patients, the study also compared T-cell repertoires from thyroid tissue with T-cell repertoires from blood. Once sampling was done, hyperthyroidism patients were given methimazole at a starting dose of 30 mg daily, whereas ophthalmopathy patients were given high-dose intravenous methylprednisolone. According to the paper, TCR Vbeta CDR3 sequencing was carried out on more than 120 peripheral blood samples, which came from 40 to 45 ophthalmopathy, 80 or so hyperthyroidism and approximately 17 progressor patients. Broader findings and caveats from the paper: A model built on a 13 V-J signature distinguished ophthalmopathy from stable hyperthyroidism, reaching around 88% sensitivity and 81% to 83% specificity in cross-validation and 80%/75% in testing. In validation, the model predicted progression to ophthalmopathy with approximately 70% sensitivity and about 73% specificity, a median of around 6.6 months before onset. Sample size was not statistically predetermined, and investigators were not blinded to group allocation. Most expanded thyroid clonotypes (frequency above 0.001) were also detected in blood, a finding suggesting that blood repertoires may reflect thyroid immune responses.

Amplification of TCR beta CDR3 regions was carried out from RNA transcripts. For the first round of RT-PCR on the TCR CDR3, the HTBI primer set was used together with the Qiagen OneStep RT-PCR kit. The libraries were constructed in a second round of multiplex PCR and then size-selected and purified. The libraries were sequenced on an Illumina HiSeq2000 using paired-end 100 bp reads. Processing in the source paper ran as follows. SOAPnuke was used to process the raw data, removing reads that contained adapters or uncalled bases, had a mean Phred below 15, or lacked an exact match to the constant primer or identifier. High-quality paired reads were merged with COPE v1.2.5, and unique nucleotide sequences were defined as clonotypes. MiTCR v1.1 was used to align clonotypes to the IMGT TRBV, TRBD and TRBJ reference segments. The analysis included only V-J combinations with a frequency above 0.0001, which together covered approximately 99% of the repertoires. A TCS score was defined as the ratio between F50 (clonal expansion) and ExV (chaos), using BLOSUM62-based TCRdist between CDR3 peptides within each V-J. Welch's t-statistics and random forest reduced just over 500 V-J features to 10 to 15, which were used in a naive Bayes classifier (R e1071). The public reads were quality trimmed at Q25 with fastp and then assembled into clones with MiXCR by TCRdb, keeping productive beta chains. For every CDR3 protein sequence, its rows merge into one entry that carries the most common genes and DNA. These V and J calls are TCRdb output, not the study's own analysis. A total of approximately 560,000 distinct CDR3 sequences appear in this sample, more than 45% of them only once. Together, the top ten hold 8.2% of the sample.

Recombination joined TRBV10-3 with TRBJ2-7; the D gene lacks a confident call. Sequenced: peripheral blood or thyroid tissue (not recorded which). This TCR was sampled from a young woman with Graves' hyperthyroidism. Donor details come from another sample of the same person, matched by shared clones. The CDR3 is CAISPTGGDYEQYF. DNA sequence: TGTGCCATCAGTCCGACCGGCGGAGACTACGAGCAGTACTTC.